The rows below give T cell receptor beta chains drawn from one sample of a study of blood T cell repertoires in COVID-19. Sequencing was performed with immunoSEQ multiplex PCR; in TCRdb, only in-frame clones are kept and a portion is missing. The sample lists around 100,000 clones; around 87% were seen once. The sample taken for sequencing was peripheral blood. The receptors come from a human donor with acute or convalescent COVID-19. The donor label of this sample is uncertain. CDR3s include the opening cysteine and the closing phenylalanine or tryptophan. The order of the fields is clone size, V gene, J gene, D gene, CDR3 protein, CDR3 DNA. The D gene is left open where the match is weak. Clone size, where shown, is once, few, many, or a class for clones that have expanded.

size: .
V: TRBV7-3
J: TRBJ2-1
D: .
CDR3: CASSLYPQTSHNEQFF
DNA: TGTGCCAGCAGCTTATACCCTCAGACATCCCACAATGAGCAGTTCTTC

size: .
V: TRBV5-1
J: TRBJ1-1
D: .
CDR3: CASSPQGGSTMNTEAFF
DNA: TGCGCCAGCAGCCCGCAAGGAGGGTCCACAATGAACACTGAAGCTTTCTTT

size: .
V: TRBV6-4
J: TRBJ2-6
D: .
CDR3: CASSFPSFDRNGANVLTF
DNA: TGTGCCAGCAGTTTTCCCTCTTTCGACAGAAATGGGGCCAACGTCCTGACTTTC

size: .
V: TRBV5-4
J: TRBJ1-2
D: TRBD1
CDR3: CASRGTGRGYTF
DNA: TGTGCCAGCAGGGGGACAGGGCGCGGCTACACCTTC

size: once
V: TRBV28
J: TRBJ1-6
D: .
CDR3: CASSLWTDYNSPLHF
DNA: TGTGCCAGCAGTTTGTGGACAGATTATAATTCACCCCTCCACTTT

size: once
V: TRBV6-5
J: TRBJ1-4
D: .
CDR3: CASSWSPTEPNEKLFF
DNA: TGTGCCAGCAGTTGGTCCCCGACAGAGCCTAATGAAAAACTGTTTTTT

size: .
V: TRBV5-6
J: TRBJ2-7
D: TRBD1
CDR3: CASTRATGGGQYF
DNA: TGTGCCAGCACCCGGGCGACAGGGGGCGGGCAGTACTTC

size: few
V: TRBV28
J: TRBJ1-4
D: TRBD1
CDR3: CASRGDRAGTNEKLFF
DNA: TGTGCCAGCAGAGGGGACAGGGCGGGAACTAATGAAAAACTGTTTTTT

size: .
V: TRBV2
J: TRBJ1-6
D: .
CDR3: CASSLWTVNSPLHF
DNA: TGTGCCAGCAGCCTCTGGACAGTGAATTCACCCCTCCACTTT

size: .
V: TRBV5-6
J: TRBJ2-2
D: TRBD1
CDR3: CASSFPPARGRYTGELFF
DNA: TGTGCCAGCAGCTTTCCCCCCGCCAGGGGGCGATACACCGGGGAGCTGTTTTTT

size: .
V: TRBV28
J: TRBJ1-5
D: TRBD1
CDR3: CASSPSGTASPYSNQPQHF
DNA: TGTGCCAGCAGTCCCTCAGGGACAGCCAGCCCTTATAGCAATCAGCCCCAGCATTTT

size: few
V: TRBV12-3/TRBV12-4
J: TRBJ2-1
D: .
CDR3: CASRVGDEQFF
DNA: TGTGCCAGCAGGGTCGGAGATGAGCAGTTCTTC

size: .
V: TRBV3-1/TRBV3-2
J: TRBJ1-2
D: .
CDR3: CASSQDFDRGAGNYGYTF
DNA: TGTGCCAGCAGCCAAGATTTTGATCGGGGGGCCGGAAACTATGGCTACACCTTC

size: .
V: TRBV18
J: TRBJ1-1
D: TRBD1
CDR3: CASSPSQGAMGTEAFF
DNA: TGTGCCAGCTCACCATCACAGGGGGCGATGGGTACTGAAGCTTTCTTT

size: .
V: TRBV19
J: TRBJ2-7
D: .
CDR3: CASSFPGQTGEQYF
DNA: TGTGCCAGTAGCTTTCCGGGACAAACTGGCGAGCAGTACTTC

size: .
V: TRBV6-5
J: TRBJ2-2
D: TRBD2
CDR3: CANSYERGMRELFF
DNA: TGTGCCAACAGTTACGAGCGGGGAATGAGGGAGCTGTTTTTT

size: .
V: TRBV19
J: TRBJ1-4
D: .
CDR3: CASSILRGRRDEKLFF
DNA: TGTGCCAGTAGTATACTCAGAGGCAGGAGGGATGAAAAACTGTTTTTT

size: .
V: TRBV24-1
J: TRBJ2-2
D: TRBD2
CDR3: CATPMRRRGANTGELFF
DNA: TGTGCCACCCCGATGCGTAGGCGGGGGGCGAACACCGGGGAGCTGTTTTTT

size: .
V: TRBV10-2
J: TRBJ2-7
D: .
CDR3: CASSESTAVWDEQYF
DNA: TGCGCCAGCAGTGAGTCGACAGCCGTGTGGGACGAGCAGTACTTC

size: .
V: TRBV5-8
J: TRBJ1-5
D: .
CDR3: CASSLGQGPYSNQPQHF
DNA: TGTGCCAGCAGCTTGGGTCAGGGCCCTTATAGCAATCAGCCCCAGCATTTT

size: once
V: TRBV28
J: TRBJ1-1
D: .
CDR3: CASSPRRGVNSRNTEAFF
DNA: TGTGCCAGCAGTCCACGACGGGGGGTGAATAGTCGAAACACTGAAGCTTTCTTT

size: .
V: TRBV3-1/TRBV3-2
J: TRBJ1-1
D: TRBD1
CDR3: CASSQPLTGRIAEAFF
DNA: TGTGCCAGCAGCCAACCCTTGACAGGGAGGATAGCTGAAGCTTTCTTT

size: .
V: TRBV5-4
J: TRBJ2-2
D: .
CDR3: CASSPQDRRNPGELFF
DNA: TGTGCCAGCAGCCCACAGGACAGACGAAACCCCGGGGAGCTGTTTTTT

size: .
V: TRBV5-4
J: TRBJ2-5
D: TRBD1
CDR3: CASRDRGIGETQYF
DNA: TGTGCCAGCAGGGACAGGGGGATAGGGGAGACCCAGTACTTC

size: .
V: TRBV5-1
J: TRBJ2-2
D: .
CDR3: CASSLDGNTGELFF
DNA: TGCGCCAGCAGCTTGGACGGGAACACCGGGGAGCTGTTTTTT

size: .
V: TRBV5-8
J: TRBJ2-3
D: .
CDR3: CASRGIGGASDTQYF
DNA: TGTGCCAGCAGGGGAATAGGGGGGGCGTCAGATACGCAGTATTTT

size: once
V: TRBV7-7
J: TRBJ2-1
D: TRBD2
CDR3: CASSLAGRGVEFF
DNA: TGTGCTAGCAGCTTAGCGGGGAGGGGGGTGGAGTTCTTC

size: once
V: TRBV9
J: TRBJ2-5
D: .
CDR3: CASSGSLGWETQYF
DNA: TGTGCCAGCAGTGGTAGCCTGGGTTGGGAGACCCAGTACTTC